This T cell receptor (beta chain) was obtained from a study of blood T cell repertoires in COVID-19. Across the study: Sources were T cells, B-cell-depleted T cells, or PBMCs; the material itself was cDNA or gDNA.

CDR1 is SGHTA and CDR2 is FQGNSA in the germline V gene. The CDR3 sequence is 14 residues long. With 0 bases removed from V and 6 bases from J, the gap between germline ends came to 10 bases. Using immunoSEQ multiplex PCR, the repertoire was profiled, and TCRdb retains in-frame clones only, with some absent. The sample records roughly 350,000 clones, over 75% being singletons. Sequencing input: peripheral blood. The chain uses TRBV7-2 and TRBJ2-3, with D hard to call. The TCR was taken from a woman aged 45 to 65 with active or convalescent COVID-19. The CDR3 DNA is TGTGCCAGCAGCTTAGCGGCTAGGCGGGATACGCAGTATTTT. It yields the protein CASSLAARRDTQYF.